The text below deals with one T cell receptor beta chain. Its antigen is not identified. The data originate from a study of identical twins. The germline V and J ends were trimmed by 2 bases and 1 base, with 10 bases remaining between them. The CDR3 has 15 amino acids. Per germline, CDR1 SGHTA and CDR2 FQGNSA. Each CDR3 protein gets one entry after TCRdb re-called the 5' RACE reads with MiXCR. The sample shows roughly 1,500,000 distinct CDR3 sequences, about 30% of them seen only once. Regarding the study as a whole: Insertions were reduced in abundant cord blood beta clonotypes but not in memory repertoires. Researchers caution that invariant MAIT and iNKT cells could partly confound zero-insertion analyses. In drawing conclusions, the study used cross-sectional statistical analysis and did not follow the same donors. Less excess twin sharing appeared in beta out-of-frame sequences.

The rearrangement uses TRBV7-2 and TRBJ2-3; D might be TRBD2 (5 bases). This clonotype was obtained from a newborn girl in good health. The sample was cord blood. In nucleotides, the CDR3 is TGTGCCAGCAGCTTATTCAGGCGGGGCACAGATACGCAGTATTTT. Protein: CASSLFRRGTDTQYF.